This entry lists 24 T cell receptor beta chains sequenced from one sample in a study of blood T cell repertoires in COVID-19. Profiled with immunoSEQ multiplex PCR; TCRdb holds only in-frame clones, not every one. The sample carries 40,000 to 50,000 clones, around 87% recorded once. Material for sequencing was peripheral blood. These receptors were collected from a woman over 75 with COVID-19, enrolled during active disease.

The chain joins TRBV18 to TRBJ1-5, with D maybe TRBD1 (5 bases). Germline V gene lookup returns CDR1 KGHSH and CDR2 LQKENI. Trimming removed 2 bases from V and 5 bases from J, with 19 bases in between. CDR3 length: 17 residues. The CDR3 coding sequence is TGTGCCAGCTCACCATCCCAATTGGGGCTCGAAGATCAGCCCCAGCATTTT. As protein: CASSPSQLGLEDQPQHF.

By share of the sample, this clone is medium-sized. The V call is TRBV12-3 or TRBV12-4, the J call TRBJ2-2, with D unresolved. V lost 3 bases, J lost 6 bases, and 5 bases lay in between. The CDR3 has 12 residues. The CDR3 here is CASSFYPGELFF. CDR3 in DNA: TGTGCCAGCAGTTTCTATCCCGGGGAGCTGTTTTTT.

The J gene is TRBJ2-5, the V gene TRBV27; 7 nucleotides line up with TRBD1. This CDR3 has 15 amino acids. V was pared by 5 bases and J by 4 bases, with 10 bases of the junction left unmatched. The V gene's germline CDR1 is MNHEY and CDR2 SMNVEV (reference sequence). CDR3: CASSPYRGVGETQYF. The DNA of the CDR3 is TGTGCCAGCAGTCCCTACAGGGGAGTGGGAGAGACCCAGTACTTC.

The chain combines TRBV3-1 (or the pseudogene TRBV3-2) with TRBJ2-1; 9 bases are a match to TRBD2. The CDR3 extends over 15 amino acids. From germline, CDR1 is LGHDT and CDR2 YNNKEL (reference sequence). The trim removed 3 bases at V and 7 bases at J, leaving 7 bases unmatched. The chain's CDR3 is CASSQELAGNNEQFF. CDR3 in DNA: TGTGCCAGCAGCCAGGAACTAGCGGGTAATAATGAGCAGTTCTTC.

V is TRBV11-2 and J is TRBJ2-7; D may be TRBD2 (5 bases). This CDR3 region has 15 residues. Germline CDR1 and CDR2: SGHAT and FQNNGV. The V end lost 1 base, the J end lost 0 bases, and 10 bases lay between the germline ends. In DNA form, the CDR3 reads TGTGCCAGCAGCTTAGGCGCGGGCACCTCCTACGAGCAGTACTTC. Protein sequence: CASSLGAGTSYEQYF.

V usage is TRBV4-1 and J usage is TRBJ2-2, with D unclear. The CDR3 spans 16 residues. Trimming pared 0 bases from V and 4 bases from J, leaving 12 bases between. From germline, CDR1 is MGHRA and CDR2 YSYEKL. CDR3 loop: CASSQDQTGSTGELFF. Here the CDR3 DNA reads TGCGCCAGCAGCCAAGATCAGACTGGCTCCACCGGGGAGCTGTTTTTT.

This clone was seen a few times. The chain couples TRBV19 to TRBJ1-5; D not resolved. V gave up 4 bases and J gave up 5 bases, with 18 bases separating them. The V gene's germline CDR1 is LNHDA and CDR2 SQIVND (reference sequence). This CDR3 region has 16 residues. CDR3 sequence reads: CASSTLTSQTDQPQHF. The CDR3 nucleotides read TGTGCCAGTAGTACCTTAACGTCACAGACCGATCAGCCCCAGCATTTT.

The V and J genes are TRBV6-6 and TRBJ1-4, with TRBD1 matching 12 bases. J was trimmed by 7 bases and V by 6 bases; bases with no gene match: 3. Germline V gives CDR1 MNHNY, CDR2 SVGAGI (reference sequence). This CDR3 region has 14 residues. The CDR3 nucleotides are TGTGCCAGCAGAAGGGACAGGGGGCTTGAAAAACTGTTTTTT. This sequence encodes CASRRDRGLEKLFF.

This chain uses TRBV19 with TRBJ1-3; 7 nucleotides line up with TRBD1. The CDR3 extends over 15 amino acids. V lost 4 bases to trimming and J lost 5 bases; unmatched junction nucleotides: 8. Germline V gene sequence: CDR1 LNHDA, CDR2 SQIVND (reference sequence). The CDR3 loop is CASSTGTVLRNTIYF. CDR3 nucleotide sequence: TGTGCCAGTAGTACTGGGACAGTCCTACGAAACACCATATATTTT.

The chain links TRBV9 to TRBJ1-2; D remains unclear. V lost 0 bases and J 2 bases, leaving 14 bases between the germline ends. Germline lookup yields CDR1 SGDLS and CDR2 YYNGEE. This CDR3 has 16 residues. The CDR3 DNA reads TGTGCCAGCAGCGTAGACGCCCTCAACTTAAACTATGGCTACACCTTC. Amino acids: CASSVDALNLNYGYTF.

V gene TRBV15 combines with J gene TRBJ2-2; no definite D call. The CDR3 has 19 amino acids. Germline V gives CDR1 LNHNV, CDR2 YYDKDF (reference sequence). V dropped 0 bases and J dropped 0 bases, with 17 bases sitting between them. The DNA for the CDR3 is TGTGCCACCAGCAGAGATTTTAGACTCTGGGTAGCGAACACCGGGGAGCTGTTTTTT. Its translation is CATSRDFRLWVANTGELFF. Using reference TRBV15 and TRBJ2-2 for the parts outside the CDR3, the full variable domain is DAMVIQNPRYQVTQFGKPVTLSCSQTLNHNVMYWYQQKSSQAPKLLFHYYDKDFNNEADTPDNFQSRRPNTSFCFLDIRSPGLGDTAMYLCATSRDFRLWVANTGELFFGEGSRLTVL.

This chain joins TRBV27 and TRBJ2-7; TRBD1 agrees at 10 bases. The CDR3 is made up of 16 amino acids. The V gene's germline CDR1 is MNHEY and CDR2 SMNVEV (reference sequence). The junction had 8 bases not matched to a gene; V was cut back by 5 bases and J by 1 base. The chain's CDR3 is CASSPRQGARSYEQYF. Written as DNA, the CDR3 is TGTGCCAGCAGTCCCCGACAGGGGGCTAGGTCCTACGAGCAGTACTTC.

This chain connects TRBV5-1 to TRBJ2-3, with 8 bases that match TRBD2. The CDR3 has 16 amino acids. Germline CDR1 is SGHRS and CDR2 is YFSETQ. The J segment lost 4 bases and the V segment lost 5 bases, leaving 12 bases of the junction unmatched. CDR3 in amino acids: CASRTGAGALADTQYF. The CDR3 nucleotides read TGCGCCAGCAGGACGGGAGCGGGGGCCCTAGCAGATACGCAGTATTTT.

The chain has TRBV5-1 and TRBJ2-1; 10 bases agree with TRBD2. This CDR3 is built from 17 residues. V lost 2 bases, J lost 8 bases, and 13 bases stayed unmatched. Germline CDR1 SGHRS, CDR2 YFSETQ. The CDR3 reads CASSLTSGKGNLDEQFF. CDR3 nucleotide sequence: TGCGCCAGCAGCTTAACTAGCGGGAAGGGAAATTTGGATGAGCAGTTCTTC.

The chain joins TRBV28 to TRBJ2-5; 7 nucleotides agree with TRBD1. Germline V gives CDR1 MDHEN, CDR2 SYDVKM. The V gene end was trimmed by 6 bases and the J gene end by 4 bases; junction bases not matched to a gene: 20. The CDR3 extends over 18 amino acids. The CDR3, as DNA: TGTGCCAGCAGCGGGAACCGGGACAGACTCAAAAGGGGAGAGACCCAGTACTTC. Its translation: CASSGNRDRLKRGETQYF. Full variable domain (remainder filled in from reference TRBV28 and TRBJ2-5): DVKVTQSSRYLVKRTGEKVFLECVQDMDHENMFWYRQDPGLGLRLIYFSYDVKMKEKGDIPEGYSVSREKKERFSLILESASTNQTSMYLCASSGNRDRLKRGETQYFGPGTRLLVL.

V is TRBV7-9 and J is TRBJ1-6, with 7 positions matching TRBD1. J was trimmed by 18 bases and V by 5 bases; bases with no gene match: 16. This CDR3 region has 14 residues. From germline, CDR1 is SEHNR and CDR2 FQNEAQ (reference sequence). Written as DNA, the CDR3 is TGTGCCAGCAGCCCGTTGGCACAAGGGGGCCCTTCCCACTTT. Translated, it gives CASSPLAQGGPSHF.

The chain combines TRBV7-2 with TRBJ1-4, with 7 bases aligning to TRBD1. Per the germline V gene, CDR1 is SGHTA and CDR2 is FQGNSA. Unmatched junction bases numbered 6, after V lost 3 bases and J lost 5 bases. CDR3 length equals 15 residues. CDR3 sequence (DNA): TGTGCCAGCAGCTTGGGGACAGCCGTGAATGAAAAACTGTTTTTT. This codes for CASSLGTAVNEKLFF.

The CDR3 here is CASSLPTVSNMNTEAFF. In DNA form, the CDR3 reads TGTGCCAGCAGCCTCCCGACAGTTTCGAACATGAACACTGAAGCTTTCTTT. This chain links TRBV4-2 with TRBJ1-1, with D possibly matching TRBD1 (5 bases). CDR3 length equals 17 residues. Germline assignment: CDR1 LGHNA and CDR2 YNFKEQ. The V and J ends lost 4 bases and 0 bases respectively, with 18 bases between them.

This chain joins TRBV5-4 and TRBJ1-5; D gene ambiguous. The length of the CDR3 is 13 residues. Germline-derived CDR1 and CDR2 are SGHNT and YYREEE (reference sequence). Deletions cut 9 bases from V and 5 bases from J, with 15 bases between. CDR3 bases: TGTGCCACCTCCGAGGGTGGGGATCAGCCCCAGCATTTT. As protein: CATSEGGDQPQHF.

This clone was found a few times. The CDR3 DNA sequence: TGTGCCAGCAGTGAGGGCAGGGGGCCCTATGGCTACACCTTC. This translates into CASSEGRGPYGYTF. V usage is TRBV2 and J usage is TRBJ1-2; 8 bases agree with TRBD1. The germline CDR1 and CDR2 sequences are SNHLY and FYNNEI. With 3 bases clipped from V and 4 bases from J, the junction kept 4 bases outside the gene matches. This CDR3 spans 14 amino acids.

The chain uses TRBV7-9 and TRBJ2-3; 7 bases agree with TRBD2. Germline V CDR1 and CDR2: SEHNR, FQNEAQ (reference sequence). The CDR3 runs 15 residues. V trimming: 4 bases; J trimming: 5 bases; junction bases outside the gene matches: 9. The CDR3 sequence is CASSYPFAGVDTQYF. Here the CDR3 DNA reads TGTGCCAGCAGCTACCCGTTCGCGGGGGTAGATACGCAGTATTTT.

The V call is TRBV18, the J call TRBJ1-4; maybe TRBD1 (5 bases). There are 15 residues in the CDR3. Germline CDR1 reads KGHSH; CDR2 reads LQKENI. The V end was cut by 2 bases, the J end by 0 bases, with 7 bases between. CDR3 bases: TGTGCCAGCTCACCAGGGGGGGCAACTAATGAAAAACTGTTTTTT. Translated: CASSPGGATNEKLFF.

The chain carries TRBV18 and TRBJ1-6; TRBD1 matches at 7 bases. The germline V gene has CDR1 KGHSH and CDR2 LQKENI. Trimming at V came to 0 bases and at J to 10 bases, leaving 6 bases not matched to a gene. This CDR3 contains 15 residues. Here the CDR3 DNA reads TGTGCCAGCTCACCACCGACAGGGATGGGGTCACCCCTCCACTTT. Translating gives CASSPPTGMGSPLHF.

The chain couples TRBV30 to TRBJ1-2; D not resolved. The V end was cut by 2 bases, the J end by 5 bases, with 18 bases between. Germline loops: CDR1 GTSNPN, CDR2 SVGIG (reference sequence). CDR3 length: 15 residues. The CDR3 region has the DNA TGTGCCTGGAGTTTGGGCCAGGCGGGGTCGTATGGCTACACCTTC. It encodes CAWSLGQAGSYGYTF.